These 3 T cell receptor beta chains share one sample of origin, sequenced in a study of CXCR3-negative and CXCR3-positive naive CD8 T cells. Findings and caveats of the study: CXCR3-expressing naive cells carried TRB CDR3s more hydrophobic than those of CXCR3-negative naive cells.

Their cognate antigens are unknown. Via 5' RACE with UMI labels, TRB cDNA libraries were prepared. TCRdb reprocessed the 5' RACE reads, keeping one entry per CDR3 protein, no DNA. Its clone listing holds about 150,000 distinct CDR3 sequences. The sample was naive CXCR3+ CD8+ T cells from blood. The subset is: CD45RO-CCR7+CD27+CD95- naive CD8+ T cells expressing CXCR3 (TNR3+). The receptor source for this set is a human donor in good health. Some clones in this sample may be carry-over from other donors' samples.

The rearrangement uses TRBV5-6 and TRBJ2-1; TCRdb designates TRBD2, a call that cannot be tested without DNA. Germline CDR1 SGHDT, CDR2 YYEEEE. This CDR3 comprises 17 residues. CDR3 sequence: CASSFLTSGGLPEEQFF.

This chain uses TRBV20-1 with TRBJ1-6; the D call from TCRdb, TRBD1, cannot be confirmed without DNA. Germline-derived CDR1 and CDR2 are DFQATT and SNEGSKA (reference sequence). This CDR3 spans 16 amino acids. CDR3 amino acids: CSARDIGRGYNSPLHF.

This chain links TRBV6-2 or TRBV6-3 with TRBJ2-2. Germline CDR1 reads MNHEY; CDR2 reads SVGEGT. The CDR3 spans 13 residues. CDR3 amino acids: CASSYTWGGELFF.